These 29 T cell receptor beta chains originate from one sample sequenced in a study of graft-versus-host responses after intestinal transplantation. The antigens for these receptors are not known. Sequenced by immunoSEQ multiplex PCR; TCRdb stores in-frame clones only, minus some. This table holds more than 25,000 clones, around 80% found once. This material consisted of unstimulated CD4+ T cells sorted from spleen or lymph node cells, taken before intestinal transplant. The receptor source for this set is a human donor who received an intestinal transplant.

V and J are TRBV28 and TRBJ1-3, with no clear D. Germline values: CDR1 MDHEN, CDR2 SYDVKM. The CDR3 consists of 13 residues. V lost 5 bases, J lost 6 bases, and 11 bases lay in between. CDR3 region: CASSPGRENTIYF. The DNA for the CDR3 is TGTGCCAGCAGTCCCGGACGCGAAAACACCATATATTTT.

The V and J genes are TRBV4-1 and TRBJ1-6; D is possibly TRBD1 (5 bases). Per germline, CDR1 MGHRA and CDR2 YSYEKL. With 0 bases removed from V and 0 bases from J, the gap between germline ends came to 9 bases. The CDR3 loop spans 17 amino acids. CDR3 nucleotide sequence: TGCGCCAGCAGCCAAGAGGTGGGGCTCTCCTATAATTCACCCCTCCACTTT. Amino acids: CASSQEVGLSYNSPLHF.

This chain uses TRBV19 with TRBJ1-4, with 11 bases aligning to TRBD1. The CDR3 runs to 15 residues. Losses at the gene ends were 4 bases for V and 8 bases for J; bases not matched to a gene: 6. Germline V CDR1 and CDR2: LNHDA, SQIVND (reference sequence). The CDR3 DNA follows: TGTGCCAGTAGTAACCCGGGACAGGGGGACGAAAAACTGTTTTTT. Protein sequence: CASSNPGQGDEKLFF.

Here the CDR3 DNA reads TGTGCCAGCAGCAAAGTTGGTATTAACGAGCAGTACTTC. Translated, it gives CASSKVGINEQYF. The V gene is TRBV21-1, the J gene TRBJ2-7. TRBV21-1 is flagged as a pseudogene. This CDR3 region has 13 residues.

This chain links TRBV25-1 with TRBJ1-3, with no clear D. V dropped 3 bases and J dropped 6 bases, with 3 bases sitting between them. CDR3 length: 11 amino acids. Germline-derived CDR1 and CDR2 are MGHDK and SYGVNS. CDR3 DNA sequence: TGTGCCAGCAGTGATATAAACACCATATATTTT. It specifies CASSDINTIYF.

This clone showed up just a few times. The genes are TRBV29-1 and TRBJ1-1; D may be TRBD1 (5 bases). Germline CDR1 and CDR2: SQVTM and ANQGSEA. The CDR3 has 12 residues. With 7 bases removed from V and 4 bases from J, the gap between germline ends came to 13 bases. The CDR3 is CSAGRGGTEAFF. The CDR3 DNA follows: TGCAGCGCTGGGCGGGGGGGCACTGAAGCTTTCTTT. Drawing the rest from reference TRBV29-1 and TRBJ1-1, the complete variable domain is SAVISQKPSRDICQRGTSLTIQCQVDSQVTMMFWYRQQPGQSLTLIATANQGSEATYESGFVIDKFPISRPNLTFSTLTVSNMSPEDSSIYLCSAGRGGTEAFFGQGTRLTVV.

The chain has TRBV2 and TRBJ1-3; the D gene is possibly TRBD1 (6 bases). V lost 7 bases and J 0 bases, leaving 16 bases between the germline ends. This CDR3 comprises 16 residues. Germline V gene lookup returns CDR1 SNHLY and CDR2 FYNNEI. The CDR3 nucleotides are TGTGCCAGCACCACCACAGGGTCCGCCTCTGGAAACACCATATATTTT. Its translation is CASTTTGSASGNTIYF.

The genes are TRBV20-1 and TRBJ2-3; D is undetermined. Trimming cost V 3 bases and J 1 base, with 2 bases left between them. The CDR3 has 11 amino acids. Germline V gene lookup returns CDR1 DFQATT and CDR2 SNEGSKA (reference sequence). DNA of the CDR3: TGCAGTGCTAGGGGCACAGATACGCAGTATTTT. Its protein is CSARGTDTQYF.

The sample holds one count of this clone. The chain links TRBV5-4 to TRBJ1-2; no clear D. The CDR3 covers 14 residues. CDR1 and CDR2 from the germline V gene are SGHNT and YYREEE (reference sequence). Between the trimmed V and J ends, which lost 2 bases and 4 bases, there was a span of 12 bases. The CDR3 DNA reads as TGTGCCAGCAGCTTCCAGAGCGGTTTCTATGGCTACACCTTC. Residues: CASSFQSGFYGYTF.

V is TRBV15 and J is TRBJ1-2, with D unresolved. There are 15 residues in the CDR3. Trimming removed 2 bases from V and 0 bases from J, with 10 bases in between. Germline CDR1 reads LNHNV; CDR2 reads YYDKDF (reference sequence). CDR3 coding DNA: TGTGCCACCAGCAGATACCCCGGAGCTAACTATGGCTACACCTTC. Its translation is CATSRYPGANYGYTF.

The chain links TRBV7-7 to TRBJ2-2; tentative D call: TRBD1 (5 bases). Germline CDR1 SSHAT, CDR2 FNYEAQ (reference sequence). The CDR3 extends over 14 amino acids. Trimming stripped 4 bases from V and 1 base from J, with 7 bases between. CDR3 DNA sequence: TGTGCCAGCAGCTCCGACAGGAACACCGGGGAGCTGTTTTTT. Translated, it gives CASSSDRNTGELFF.

The chain links TRBV14 to TRBJ1-2; the D is unclear. V was shortened by 4 bases and J by 5 bases, with 8 bases between the two germline ends. Germline assignment: CDR1 SGHDN and CDR2 FVKESK. The CDR3 extends over 12 amino acids. The chain's CDR3 is CASSPNGYGYTF. As DNA, the CDR3 is TGTGCCAGCAGCCCCAACGGGTATGGCTACACCTTC.

The chain recombines TRBV6-5 with TRBJ2-5, with 7 bases lining up with TRBD2. J was trimmed by 0 bases and V by 7 bases; bases with no gene match: 8. CDR1 and CDR2 from the germline V gene are MNHEY and SVGAGI. This CDR3 has 15 amino acids. CDR3 DNA: TGTGCCAGCAAATTCCGGGAGGCTAACCAAGAGACCCAGTACTTC. This translates into CASKFREANQETQYF.

The rearrangement joins TRBV9 to TRBJ1-2; TRBD1 aligns across 10 bases. Germline CDR1 and CDR2: SGDLS and YYNGEE. This CDR3 is 14 amino acids long. Trimming at V came to 4 bases and at J to 7 bases, leaving 7 bases not matched to a gene. The CDR3 protein is CASSPRQGAGGYTF. The CDR3 DNA sequence: TGTGCCAGCAGCCCTAGACAGGGGGCGGGTGGCTACACCTTC.

The rearrangement joins TRBV19 to TRBJ1-1; TRBD1 aligns across 8 bases. V shed 10 bases and J 2 bases; nucleotides not matched to a gene: 6. The CDR3 length is 13 residues. Germline values: CDR1 LNHDA, CDR2 SQIVND (reference sequence). CDR3 residues: CATRSGGNTEAFF. The CDR3 DNA sequence: TGTGCCACCCGGTCAGGGGGCAACACTGAAGCTTTCTTT.

V and J are TRBV19 and TRBJ2-7; possibly TRBD2 for D (7 bases). The V gene lost 1 base and the J gene lost 5 bases, with 21 bases spanning the gap. Germline V CDR1 and CDR2: LNHDA, SQIVND (reference sequence). The CDR3 sequence is 17 residues long. CDR3 in amino acids: CASSIGSSGGPRNEQYF. In DNA form, the CDR3 reads TGTGCCAGTAGTATAGGTTCCTCGGGGGGCCCTCGGAACGAGCAGTACTTC.

The rearrangement joins TRBV6-4 to TRBJ1-6; no firm D call. With 6 bases removed from V and 0 bases from J, the gap between germline ends came to 3 bases. Germline V gene sequence: CDR1 MRHNA, CDR2 SNTAGT. This CDR3 comprises 13 residues. In nucleotides, the CDR3 is TGTGCCAGCAGCAACTCCTATAATTCACCCCTCCACTTT. It yields the protein CASSNSYNSPLHF.

The rearrangement joins TRBV5-6 to TRBJ2-7; D gene unclear. The CDR3 covers 12 residues. V lost 1 base, J lost 1 base, and 3 bases lay in between. Germline lookup yields CDR1 SGHDT and CDR2 YYEEEE. CDR3 nucleotide sequence: TGTGCCAGCAGCTTGACTTCCTACGAGCAGTACTTC. It codes for CASSLTSYEQYF.

The V call is TRBV5-4, the J call TRBJ2-3, with D perhaps TRBD1 (6 bases). The germline V gene encodes CDR1 SGHNT and CDR2 YYREEE (reference sequence). V was pared by 2 bases and J by 2 bases, with 12 bases between. The CDR3 totals 15 residues. The CDR3 loop is CASSLDRTYTDTQYF. CDR3 sequence (DNA): TGTGCCAGCAGCTTAGACAGGACCTACACAGATACGCAGTATTTT.

The chain joins TRBV7-2 to TRBJ1-5, with TRBD1 matching 8 bases. The germline V gene encodes CDR1 SGHTA and CDR2 FQGNSA. The CDR3 extends over 14 amino acids. The trim removed 5 bases at V and 6 bases at J, leaving 6 bases unmatched. CDR3 sequence reads: CASSPGGALQPQHF. CDR3 DNA: TGTGCCAGCAGCCCAGGGGGCGCGCTTCAGCCCCAGCATTTT.

This clone was seen more than once but under ten times. The chain combines TRBV6-6 with TRBJ2-2; D is unclear. V was pared by 5 bases and J by 1 base, with 2 bases between. Germline-derived CDR1 and CDR2 are MNHNY and SVGAGI (reference sequence). This CDR3 has 12 residues. The CDR3 sequence is CASSGNTGELFF. CDR3 bases: TGTGCCAGCAGTGGGAACACCGGGGAGCTGTTTTTT.

This chain uses TRBV16 with TRBJ1-1; 10 bases line up with TRBD1. The CDR3 extends over 14 amino acids. Germline assignment: CDR1 KGHSY and CDR2 FQNENV. Trimming took 4 bases from V and 4 from J; bases not matched to a gene: 3. CDR3 sequence: CASSPRTGGTEAFF. The CDR3 DNA reads TGTGCCAGCAGCCCCAGGACAGGGGGCACTGAAGCTTTCTTT. The entire variable domain, with the rest obtained from reference TRBV16 and TRBJ1-1, is as follows: GEEVAQTPKHLVRGEGQKAKLYCAPIKGHSYVFWYQQVLKNEFKFLISFQNENVFDETGMPKERFSAKCLPNSPCSLEIQATKLEDSAVYFCASSPRTGGTEAFFGQGTRLTVV.

This rearrangement joins TRBV10-3 to TRBJ1-5, with 7 bases fitting TRBD1. V lost 8 bases and J lost 3; bases outside the gene matches: 4. The CDR3 runs to 13 residues. Germline assignment: CDR1 ENHRY and CDR2 SYGVKD. Here the CDR3 DNA reads TGTGCCATCGGGACAGAAGACAATCAGCCCCAGCATTTT. Translating gives CAIGTEDNQPQHF.

In its sample, this clone was seen once. This rearrangement joins TRBV9 to TRBJ2-5, with 7 nucleotides matching TRBD1. J lost 2 bases, V lost 0 bases, and 4 bases had no gene match. Germline loops: CDR1 SGDLS, CDR2 YYNGEE. The CDR3 covers 15 residues. This chain's CDR3 is CASSVGQTGQETQYF. CDR3 DNA: TGTGCCAGCAGCGTAGGACAGACAGGGCAAGAGACCCAGTACTTC. The complete variable domain, with remaining parts taken from reference TRBV9 and TRBJ2-5, reads DSGVTQTPKHLITATGQRVTLRCSPRSGDLSVYWYQQSLDQGLQFLIQYYNGEERAKGNILERFSAQQFPDLHSELNLSSLELGDSALYFCASSVGQTGQETQYFGPGTRLLVL.

In this sample, this clone turned up once. The rearrangement uses TRBV5-1 and TRBJ1-2; D uncertain. Germline values: CDR1 SGHRS, CDR2 YFSETQ. The CDR3 sequence is 15 residues long. The V end lost 0 bases, the J end lost 8 bases, and 17 bases lay between the germline ends. CDR3 protein: CASSLALRVPGGYTF. The DNA for the CDR3 is TGCGCCAGCAGCTTGGCCCTGAGGGTTCCGGGCGGCTACACCTTC.

V usage is TRBV7-3 and J usage is TRBJ2-5; 9 nucleotides align to TRBD2. CDR1 is SGHTA and CDR2 is FQGTGA in the germline V gene. This CDR3 spans 14 amino acids. Trimming took 2 bases from V and 2 from J; bases not matched to a gene: 0. CDR3 residues: CASSLAGGQETQYF. In nucleotides, the CDR3 is TGTGCCAGCAGCTTAGCGGGAGGGCAAGAGACCCAGTACTTC.

V and J are TRBV5-1 and TRBJ2-5; D ambiguous. Trimming pared 2 bases from V and 6 bases from J, leaving 5 bases between. Per germline, CDR1 SGHRS and CDR2 YFSETQ. The CDR3 is made up of 11 amino acids. The CDR3 sequence: CASSFEQTQYF. CDR3 in DNA: TGCGCCAGCAGCTTCGAGCAGACCCAGTACTTC.

This clone was counted a single time. V and J are TRBV2 and TRBJ2-3, with D possibly matching TRBD1 (6 bases). The germline CDR1 and CDR2 sequences are SNHLY and FYNNEI. The CDR3 is 12 amino acids. Trimming shortened V by 7 bases and J by 1 base, and 6 bases separated the two germline ends. CDR3 amino acids: CASTGGTDTQYF. The CDR3 nucleotides are TGTGCCAGCACAGGGGGCACAGATACGCAGTATTTT.

V gene TRBV28 combines with J gene TRBJ1-1, with a possible D match to TRBD1 (5 bases). Trimming removed 1 base at V and 3 bases at J, with 9 bases between. The CDR3 is 14 amino acids. CDR1 and CDR2 (germline): MDHEN, SYDVKM. The CDR3 loop is CASSLSGRYTEAFF. The CDR3 nucleotides are TGTGCCAGCAGTTTATCAGGGAGGTACACTGAAGCTTTCTTT.